The 10 T cell receptor beta chains reported below all come from one sample, sequenced in a study of control samples from healthy donors and cancer patients. Here immunoSEQ multiplex PCR was the method, and the copy in TCRdb shows in-frame clones only, minus some. The sample includes some 80,000 clones, around 92% seen only once; the top ten take about 5.6%. Sequencing used blood. The source of these receptors is a woman between 55 and 75 years old in good health.

The CDR3 region has the DNA TGTGCCAGCAGCCAAGCGGGTAGCACAGATACGCAGTATTTT. Encoded protein: CASSQAGSTDTQYF. The V call is TRBV4-2, the J call TRBJ2-3; unclear D gene. From germline, CDR1 is LGHNA and CDR2 YNFKEQ. The V end was cut by 1 base, the J end by 0 bases, with 5 bases between. There are 14 residues in the CDR3.

With respect to this clone: Other DNA sequences in this specimen translate into the identical CDR3. The gene calls are TRBV15 and TRBJ2-7, with D tentatively TRBD1 or TRBD2 (7 bases each). Germline-derived CDR1 and CDR2 are LNHNV and YYDKDF (reference sequence). The CDR3 extends over 19 amino acids. The V end lost 0 bases, the J end lost 6 bases, and 27 bases lay between the germline ends. The CDR3 DNA reads as TGTGCCACCAGCAGAGATCCCGGGGCAGGGGGTCGTGGGGGGGGCGAGCAGTACTTC. This encodes CATSRDPGAGGRGGGEQYF.

The V call is TRBV5-1, the J call TRBJ1-6, with TRBD1 as a possible D gene (5 bases). The CDR3 consists of 16 residues. Deletions cut 4 bases from V and 9 bases from J, with 20 bases between. Germline V gives CDR1 SGHRS, CDR2 YFSETQ. The CDR3 region has the DNA TGCGCCAGCAGCACCTTTCCGAGGTCTGGGGCTTCACCCCTCCACTTT. Encoded protein: CASSTFPRSGASPLHF.

The count of this clone is one. This rearrangement joins TRBV4-1 to TRBJ1-2; a possible D gene is TRBD1 (5 bases). Germline-derived CDR1 and CDR2 are MGHRA and YSYEKL. This CDR3 comprises 16 residues. V was clipped by 0 bases and J by 2 bases, with 13 bases between them. The CDR3 region is CASSQEGYRSNYGYTF. The CDR3 nucleotides are TGCGCCAGCAGCCAAGAAGGGTACAGGTCGAACTATGGCTACACCTTC.

V and J are TRBV11-2 and TRBJ2-3; TRBD2 might be the D (5 bases). The germline V gene has CDR1 SGHAT and CDR2 FQNNGV. The CDR3 totals 13 residues. V shed 3 bases and J shed 6 bases, with 10 bases lying between them. CDR3 region: CASSFALADTQYF. The CDR3 bases are TGTGCCAGCAGCTTCGCCTTAGCGGATACGCAGTATTTT.

The CDR3 sequence is CATSDSGLNEKLFF. The CDR3 nucleotides read TGTGCCACCAGTGATTCCGGGCTTAATGAAAAACTGTTTTTT. The chain joins TRBV24-1 to TRBJ1-4; D is ambiguous. Germline lookup yields CDR1 KGHDR and CDR2 SFDVKD. The CDR3 has 14 residues. V lost 2 bases, J lost 4 bases, and 7 bases lay in between.

This clone appeared a single time. The CDR3 sequence is CATSSRQVGRTTNTEAFF. The CDR3 DNA follows: TGTGCCACCAGCAGCCGACAGGTCGGCCGCACCACGAACACTGAAGCTTTCTTT. The rearrangement links TRBV15 to TRBJ1-1, with D perhaps matching TRBD1 (6 bases). Trimming left V 3 bases short and J 1 base short, with 21 bases between. Germline V gene lookup returns CDR1 LNHNV and CDR2 YYDKDF (reference sequence). This CDR3 is built from 18 residues. Variable domain in full (rest from reference TRBV15 and TRBJ1-1): DAMVIQNPRYQVTQFGKPVTLSCSQTLNHNVMYWYQQKSSQAPKLLFHYYDKDFNNEADTPDNFQSRRPNTSFCFLDIRSPGLGDTAMYLCATSSRQVGRTTNTEAFFGQGTRLTVV.

This chain links TRBV2 with TRBJ1-5, with 8 bases matching TRBD1. Trimming at V came to 6 bases and at J to 4 bases, leaving 5 bases not matched to a gene. Germline lookup yields CDR1 SNHLY and CDR2 FYNNEI. This CDR3 has 14 residues. CDR3 residues: CASRSRQGNQPQHF. The CDR3 DNA reads TGTGCCAGCAGATCACGACAGGGGAATCAGCCCCAGCATTTT.

This chain links TRBV6-5 with TRBJ1-1, with D unclear. The CDR3 loop spans 13 amino acids. Germline CDR1 and CDR2: MNHEY and SVGAGI. The V and J ends lost 6 bases and 0 bases respectively, with 8 bases between them. CDR3 residues: CASRTTVNTEAFF. CDR3 bases: TGTGCCAGCAGGACTACAGTGAACACTGAAGCTTTCTTT.

The V and J genes are TRBV5-8 and TRBJ1-5; TRBD1 might be the D (6 bases). V was shortened by 4 bases and J by 9 bases, with 14 bases between the two germline ends. The germline CDR1 and CDR2 sequences are SGHTS and YDEGEE. CDR3 length: 13 amino acids. CDR3 loop: CASSKDSSRPQHF. In DNA form, the CDR3 reads TGTGCCAGCAGCAAGGACAGTTCGCGGCCCCAGCATTTT.